These 31 T cell receptor beta chains were sequenced from one sample in a study of cytomegalovirus exposure and HLA in healthy donors. Here immunoSEQ multiplex PCR was the method, and the copy in TCRdb shows in-frame clones only, minus some. The table records more than 300,000 clones, 86% of them present only once. Sample: PBMCs. Receptors were obtained from a woman younger than 35 in good health and CMV-seronegative.

V and J are TRBV5-1 and TRBJ1-1; unclear D gene. CDR3 length equals 17 residues. Germline CDR1 and CDR2: SGHRS and YFSETQ. Trimming pared 0 bases from V and 3 bases from J, leaving 18 bases between. CDR3 sequence: CASSLESAGSGYTEAFF. The CDR3 region has the DNA TGCGCCAGCAGCTTGGAGTCAGCCGGGTCGGGTTACACTGAAGCTTTCTTT. The whole variable domain, remainder taken from reference TRBV5-1 and TRBJ1-1, is KAGVTQTPRYLIKTRGQQVTLSCSPISGHRSVSWYQQTPGQGLQFLFEYFSETQRNKGNFPGRFSGRQFSNSRSEMNVSTLELGDSALYLCASSLESAGSGYTEAFFGQGTRLTVV.

This chain uses TRBV7-9 with TRBJ1-2; D might be TRBD1 (6 bases). Trimming took off 6 bases at V and 0 bases at J, with 14 bases between the two ends. The CDR3 totals 15 residues. CDR1 is SEHNR, CDR2 FQNEAQ, per germline (reference sequence). The CDR3 nucleotides read TGTGCCAGCAGGGGTGGGGGCAGAGCTAACTATGGCTACACCTTC. Translated: CASRGGGRANYGYTF.

This chain joins TRBV27 and TRBJ1-3; D not resolved. CDR3 size: 13 residues. CDR1 MNHEY and CDR2 SMNVEV come from the germline V gene (reference sequence). The ends were cut back, 3 bases at V and 4 bases at J, with 7 bases in the middle. Written as DNA, the CDR3 is TGTGCCAGCAGTTTGACCGGGGGAAACACCATATATTTT. Protein product: CASSLTGGNTIYF.

This chain links TRBV7-9 with TRBJ2-7; 9 nucleotides match TRBD2. This CDR3 has 17 residues. Germline V lookup: CDR1 SEHNR, CDR2 FQNEAQ (reference sequence). The ends lost 5 bases at V and 6 bases at J; junction bases unmatched: 17. As DNA, the CDR3 is TGTGCCAGCAGCCCACAGGGAGCGGGAGGTTCGAAGGTCGAGCAGTACTTC. Protein: CASSPQGAGGSKVEQYF. Full variable domain (remainder filled in from reference TRBV7-9 and TRBJ2-7): DTGVSQNPRHKITKRGQNVTFRCDPISEHNRLYWYRQTLGQGPEFLTYFQNEAQLEKSRLLSDRFSAERPKGSFSTLEIQRTEQGDSAMYLCASSPQGAGGSKVEQYFGPGTRLTVT.

V gene TRBV11-2 combines with J gene TRBJ1-2; TRBD1 might be the D (5 bases). The CDR3 is made up of 14 amino acids. Between the trimmed V and J ends, which lost 3 bases and 0 bases, there was a span of 8 bases. The germline gives CDR1 SGHAT, CDR2 FQNNGV. The CDR3 is CASSFGGTNYGYTF. In DNA, the CDR3 is TGTGCCAGCAGCTTCGGGGGAACTAACTATGGCTACACCTTC.

This clone was seen just once. CDR3 DNA sequence: TGTGCCAGCAGCTCCCCCACCGGGACAGGGGGCAGGGAGACCCAGTACTTC. This gives the protein CASSSPTGTGGRETQYF. V usage is TRBV11-2 and J usage is TRBJ2-5, with 12 nucleotides matching TRBD1. From germline, CDR1 is SGHAT and CDR2 FQNNGV. CDR3 length equals 17 residues. J lost 5 bases, V lost 4 bases, and 11 bases had no gene match.

The chain joins TRBV4-2 to TRBJ1-1, with D uncertain. Germline V gene lookup returns CDR1 LGHNA and CDR2 YNFKEQ. CDR3 length: 17 residues. V was clipped by 0 bases and J by 6 bases, with 20 bases between them. The CDR3 nucleotides read TGTGCCAGCAGCCAAGAGGCCGCCGGGAGACTGTGGGCTGAAGCTTTCTTT. Protein product: CASSQEAAGRLWAEAFF.

The genes are TRBV7-9 and TRBJ2-2; D is ambiguous. Germline V CDR1 and CDR2: SEHNR, FQNEAQ (reference sequence). The CDR3 totals 13 residues. V was clipped by 1 base and J by 5 bases, with 5 bases between them. The CDR3 protein is CASSLVRTGELFF. The CDR3 DNA sequence: TGTGCCAGCAGCTTAGTTAGAACCGGGGAGCTGTTTTTT. Supplemented by reference TRBV7-9 and TRBJ2-2, the full variable domain reads DTGVSQNPRHKITKRGQNVTFRCDPISEHNRLYWYRQTLGQGPEFLTYFQNEAQLEKSRLLSDRFSAERPKGSFSTLEIQRTEQGDSAMYLCASSLVRTGELFFGEGSRLTVL.

The rearrangement links TRBV2 to TRBJ2-2, with 8 bases fitting TRBD2. V gave up 6 bases and J gave up 3 bases; unmatched junction bases: 9. This CDR3 is 16 amino acids long. Germline loops: CDR1 SNHLY, CDR2 FYNNEI. The CDR3 sequence: CASRGEGGRHTGELFF. The CDR3 DNA follows: TGTGCCAGCAGAGGCGAAGGCGGGAGGCACACCGGGGAGCTGTTTTTT. The complete variable domain, with remaining parts taken from reference TRBV2 and TRBJ2-2, reads EPEVTQTPSHQVTQMGQEVILRCVPISNHLYFYWYRQILGQKVEFLVSFYNNEISEKSEIFDDQFSVERPDGSNFTLKIRSTKLEDSAMYFCASRGEGGRHTGELFFGEGSRLTVL.

The chain is built from TRBV6-1 and TRBJ1-2; no clear D gene. This CDR3 comprises 14 residues. The V gene's germline CDR1 is MNHNS and CDR2 SASEGT. The V and J ends lost 6 bases and 4 bases respectively, with 15 bases between them. The DNA for the CDR3 is TGTGCCAGCAGAGAACGGCAGGTCCCCTATGGCTACACCTTC. Translating it yields CASRERQVPYGYTF.

The rearrangement links TRBV7-2 to TRBJ2-1, with no clear D. V lost 4 bases to trimming and J lost 5 bases, with 3 bases between them. CDR3 length: 11 residues. Germline V gene data show CDR1 as SGHTA and CDR2 as FQGNSA. CDR3: CASSSNNEQFF. The CDR3 coding sequence is TGTGCCAGCAGCTCTAACAATGAGCAGTTCTTC.

This clone occurred a few times. The V call is TRBV4-1, the J call TRBJ1-1; D is uncertain. Germline values: CDR1 MGHRA, CDR2 YSYEKL. With 0 bases removed from V and 8 bases from J, the gap between germline ends came to 10 bases. The CDR3 length is 13 residues. CDR3 bases: TGCGCCAGCAGCCAAGATCGAGGTGGGGAAGCTTTCTTT. This encodes CASSQDRGGEAFF.

V usage is TRBV10-3 and J usage is TRBJ2-7, with a possible D match to TRBD2 (5 bases). Deletions cut 5 bases from V and 3 bases from J, with 8 bases between. This CDR3 contains 12 residues. CDR1 is ENHRY and CDR2 is SYGVKD in the germline V gene. The CDR3: CAISSEGYEQYF. CDR3 sequence (DNA): TGTGCCATCAGTTCTGAGGGCTACGAGCAGTACTTC.

This clone showed up just once. The DNA of the CDR3 is TGCGCCAGCAGCTTGTGGACTAGCGGGAGCTATGAGCAGTTCTTC. Translated: CASSLWTSGSYEQFF. V gene TRBV5-1 combines with J gene TRBJ2-1, with 13 bases fitting TRBD2. This CDR3 has 15 amino acids. The V gene's germline CDR1 is SGHRS and CDR2 YFSETQ. V lost 1 base and J lost 8; bases outside the gene matches: 3.

This chain connects TRBV27 to TRBJ1-4; D perhaps matches TRBD1 (5 bases). With 5 bases removed from V and 5 bases from J, the gap between germline ends came to 9 bases. The CDR3 spans 13 residues. In germline, CDR1 is MNHEY, CDR2 SMNVEV (reference sequence). The CDR3 sequence: CASSIRQNEKLFF. CDR3 in DNA: TGTGCCAGCAGTATACGACAGAATGAAAAACTGTTTTTT.

The gene calls are TRBV6-6 and TRBJ1-1, with D uncertain. Germline lookup yields CDR1 MNHNY and CDR2 SVGAGI (reference sequence). Trimming stripped 6 bases from V and 6 bases from J, with 14 bases between. The CDR3 has 13 residues. This CDR3 reads CASRRIEGAEAFF. The CDR3 bases are TGTGCCAGCAGACGCATAGAGGGCGCTGAAGCTTTCTTT.

The V and J genes are TRBV2 and TRBJ2-1; 14 bases are a match to TRBD2. This CDR3 comprises 18 residues. Germline V gene sequence: CDR1 SNHLY, CDR2 FYNNEI. V was clipped by 4 bases and J by 9 bases; unmatched bases: 14. The CDR3, as DNA: TGTGCCAGCAGTGGGGGGGGACTAGCGGGAGTTAATTGGGGTGAGCAGTTCTTC. Translated: CASSGGGLAGVNWGEQFF.

V usage is TRBV28 and J usage is TRBJ2-7; D possibly corresponds to TRBD2 (6 bases). Trimming took 6 bases from V and 0 from J, leaving 12 bases between them. The CDR3 is 14 amino acids. Germline values: CDR1 MDHEN, CDR2 SYDVKM. The CDR3 loop reads CASRRVGGSYEQYF. CDR3 bases: TGTGCCAGCAGGAGGGTGGGGGGCTCCTACGAGCAGTACTTC.

This clone was seen once. The chain couples TRBV30 to TRBJ2-2, with 7 bases that match TRBD2. Germline V lookup: CDR1 GTSNPN, CDR2 SVGIG (reference sequence). The CDR3 runs 15 residues. The V and J ends lost 0 bases and 7 bases, in that order; junction bases with no gene match: 8. CDR3 protein: CAWSVLGGSSGELFF. DNA of the CDR3: TGTGCCTGGAGTGTCCTCGGGGGGTCTAGCGGGGAGCTGTTTTTT.

The chain recombines TRBV5-4 with TRBJ2-5; tentatively, D is TRBD2 (5 bases). Germline V CDR1 and CDR2: SGHNT, YYREEE (reference sequence). V dropped 5 bases and J dropped 5 bases, with 19 bases sitting between them. The CDR3 covers 15 residues. The CDR3 loop is CASSRNGVGVETQYF. The CDR3 DNA reads TGTGCCAGCAGTCGAAACGGGGTGGGAGTCGAGACCCAGTACTTC.

This chain links TRBV27 with TRBJ2-1; 10 bases fit TRBD2. The CDR3 runs 15 residues. Trimming removed 5 bases from V and 4 bases from J; junction bases left unmatched: 5. Germline V CDR1 and CDR2: MNHEY, SMNVEV (reference sequence). In DNA, the CDR3 is TGTGCCAGCAGTCCCGGACTAGCGGCTTACAATGAGCAGTTCTTC. It is translated as CASSPGLAAYNEQFF.

The chain joins TRBV21-1 to TRBJ2-4; the D call in the table, TRBD2, was not verified against the DNA. TRBV21-1 constitutes a pseudogene. There are 15 residues in the CDR3. CDR3 nucleotide sequence: TGTGCCAGCAGCAAAGGACTAGCGGATAAGAACATTCAGTACTTC. Its protein is CASSKGLADKNIQYF.

J is TRBJ2-1 and V is TRBV19, with 12 bases matching TRBD1. V gave up 6 bases and J gave up 9 bases; unmatched junction bases: 6. CDR3 length: 14 amino acids. CDR1 is LNHDA, CDR2 SQIVND, per germline (reference sequence). The DNA for the CDR3 is TGTGCCAGTAGCAGGGGACAGGGGGCAGCTGAGCAGTTCTTC. It encodes CASSRGQGAAEQFF. The full variable domain, completed using reference TRBV19 and TRBJ2-1, is DGGITQSPKYLFRKEGQNVTLSCEQNLNHDAMYWYRQDPGQGLRLIYYSQIVNDFQKGDIAEGYSVSREKKESFPLTVTSAQKNPTAFYLCASSRGQGAAEQFFGPGTRLTVL.

This chain links TRBV5-1 with TRBJ2-1, with 8 bases lining up with TRBD2. Per germline, CDR1 SGHRS and CDR2 YFSETQ. V lost 5 bases and J lost 8; bases outside the gene matches: 18. The CDR3 length is 17 residues. CDR3 in DNA: TGCGCCAGCAGACGATTGGCGGGAGGCGGGAAAATCGATGAGCAGTTCTTC. Its translation: CASRRLAGGGKIDEQFF.

The chain couples TRBV27 to TRBJ2-1, with D possibly matching TRBD2 (6 bases). V dropped 7 bases and J dropped 6 bases, with 13 bases sitting between them. The germline gives CDR1 MNHEY, CDR2 SMNVEV (reference sequence). The CDR3 covers 13 residues. The DNA of the CDR3 is TGTGCCAGCACTCAGCGGCGGGGCAATGAGCAGTTCTTC. Encoded protein: CASTQRRGNEQFF.

This clone was seen only a few times. J is TRBJ2-1 and V is TRBV27; D is possibly TRBD1 (6 bases). V was cut by 6 bases and J by 1 base, with 16 bases left in between. The CDR3 has 16 residues. Germline-derived CDR1 and CDR2 are MNHEY and SMNVEV (reference sequence). The CDR3 loop reads CASSITGRRSYNEQFF. CDR3 bases: TGTGCCAGCAGCATCACAGGGAGAAGGTCCTACAATGAGCAGTTCTTC.

The chain carries TRBV4-1 and TRBJ2-7, with a tentative D call TRBD1 (6 bases). CDR1 and CDR2 (germline): MGHRA, YSYEKL. The CDR3 has 13 residues. V lost 2 bases, J lost 3 bases, and 8 bases lay in between. In DNA form, the CDR3 reads TGCGCCAGCAGCCAACGGGACAACTACGAGCAGTACTTC. Its protein is CASSQRDNYEQYF.

The chain couples TRBV5-4 to TRBJ2-7, with 7 bases lining up with TRBD1. The CDR3 spans 16 residues. With 4 bases clipped from V and 2 bases from J, the junction kept 12 bases outside the gene matches. CDR1 is SGHNT, CDR2 YYREEE, per germline (reference sequence). CDR3 amino acids: CASSLGLKGAAYEQYF. Written as DNA, the CDR3 is TGTGCCAGCAGCCTGGGGTTGAAGGGGGCTGCCTACGAGCAGTACTTC.

This chain links TRBV30 with TRBJ1-2; no definite D call. This CDR3 contains 14 residues. V gave up 4 bases and J gave up 0 bases, with 12 bases separating them. CDR1 GTSNPN and CDR2 SVGIG come from the germline V gene (reference sequence). CDR3 loop: CAWNAGLANYGYTF. CDR3 DNA sequence: TGTGCCTGGAATGCGGGTCTCGCTAACTATGGCTACACCTTC.

The V call is TRBV6-1, the J call TRBJ1-2; D remains unclear. The CDR3 consists of 15 residues. Looked up from germline, CDR1 is MNHNS and CDR2 is SASEGT. Deletions cut 1 base from V and 0 bases from J, with 9 bases between. The CDR3 DNA reads TGTGCCAGCAGTGAAGTCCCGTTAGCTAACTATGGCTACACCTTC. Its protein is CASSEVPLANYGYTF.

J is TRBJ1-6 and V is TRBV6-5; TRBD1 might be the D (5 bases). Germline CDR1 reads MNHEY; CDR2 reads SVGAGI. Trimming cost V 7 bases and J 8 bases, with 18 bases left between them. This CDR3 comprises 15 residues. DNA of the CDR3: TGTGCCAGCACCACCCGGGACTACCTGTATTCACCCCTCCACTTT. Translated: CASTTRDYLYSPLHF.